This note documents a single T cell receptor (beta chain) sequence. TCRdb re-analysed the 5' RACE reads in MiXCR, keeping a single row per CDR3 protein. The table shows about 290,000 distinct CDR3 sequences, with about a sixth occurring only once. The data were taken from a study of T-cell memory formation after mild COVID-19. The CDR3 has 15 residues. CDR1 is SNHLY, CDR2 FYNNEI, per germline. V was shortened by 1 base and J by 6 bases, with 13 bases between the two germline ends. This chain uses TRBV2 with TRBJ2-1, with D possibly being TRBD2 (5 bases). The clonotype was recovered from a man between 18 and 29 years old who had mild COVID-19 (a few samples of this study predate the infection). Cell type and time point are not known. The sample consisted of PBMCs or a T cell subset sorted from them (not recorded which). The CDR3 is CASSEVGAALNEQFF. Written as DNA, the CDR3 is TGTGCCAGCAGTGAAGTGGGAGCGGCCCTCAATGAGCAGTTCTTC. The full variable domain, rest sourced from reference TRBV2 and TRBJ2-1, is EPEVTQTPSHQVTQMGQEVILRCVPISNHLYFYWYRQILGQKVEFLVSFYNNEISEKSEIFDDQFSVERPDGSNFTLKIRSTKLEDSAMYFCASSEVGAALNEQFFGPGTRLTVL.